A selection of T cell receptor beta chains follows, all from one sample in a study of CD8 T cells in Susac syndrome. TCRdb re-called the immunoSEQ multiplex PCR reads with MiXCR, one entry per CDR3 protein. The table shows around 200,000 distinct CDR3 sequences, with 85% to 95% occurring only once. The specimen was CD4+ T cells from PBMCs. The source is a human donor in good health. Both conserved end residues are part of each CDR3. Each record gives: clone size, D gene, V gene, J gene, CDR3 protein, CDR3 DNA. A D gene is named only where the DNA matches it firmly. The size entry is marked missing in some rows and otherwise reads once, few, many or a size class.

abundance: -
d_gene: -
v_gene: TRBV30
j_gene: TRBJ1-1
CDR3aa: CAWEGHLNTEAFF
CDR3nt: TGTGCCTGGGAGGGACACTTGAACACTGAAGCTTTCTTT

abundance: -
d_gene: -
v_gene: TRBV20-1
j_gene: TRBJ2-5
CDR3aa: CSALQETQYF
CDR3nt: TGCAGTGCTCTGCAAGAGACCCAGTACTTC

abundance: -
d_gene: -
v_gene: TRBV4-3
j_gene: TRBJ2-7
CDR3aa: CASSQDTGSLFEQYF
CDR3nt: TGCGCCAGCAGCCAAGATACGGGCAGTCTCTTCGAGCAGTACTTC

abundance: -
d_gene: -
v_gene: TRBV30
j_gene: TRBJ2-6
CDR3aa: CAWLRASGANVLTF
CDR3nt: TGTGCCTGGCTACGGGCCTCTGGGGCCAACGTCCTGACTTTC

abundance: -
d_gene: -
v_gene: TRBV15
j_gene: TRBJ2-2
CDR3aa: CATSRNTGELFF
CDR3nt: TGTGCCACCTCTCGGAACACCGGGGAGCTGTTTTTT

abundance: -
d_gene: -
v_gene: TRBV29-1
j_gene: TRBJ2-3
CDR3aa: CSVDSQGTDTQYF
CDR3nt: TGCAGCGTTGATAGTCAGGGCACAGATACGCAGTATTTT

abundance: -
d_gene: -
v_gene: TRBV20-1
j_gene: TRBJ2-4
CDR3aa: CSASQGNIQYF
CDR3nt: TGCAGTGCTAGTCAAGGGAACATTCAGTACTTC

abundance: -
d_gene: -
v_gene: TRBV15
j_gene: TRBJ1-1
CDR3aa: CATSRDRRGTEAFF
CDR3nt: TGTGCCACCAGCAGAGATCGCCGGGGCACTGAAGCTTTCTTT

abundance: -
d_gene: -
v_gene: TRBV9
j_gene: TRBJ2-3
CDR3aa: CASSYFRDEGTQYF
CDR3nt: TGTGCCAGCAGCTACTTTCGAGACGAGGGTACGCAGTATTTT

abundance: -
d_gene: -
v_gene: TRBV30
j_gene: TRBJ1-2
CDR3aa: CAWNPGSRGYTF
CDR3nt: TGTGCCTGGAATCCGGGATCCCGCGGCTACACCTTC

abundance: -
d_gene: -
v_gene: TRBV2
j_gene: TRBJ1-2
CDR3aa: CASSPTRTHPNYGYTF
CDR3nt: TGTGCCAGCAGCCCAACGAGGACTCACCCTAACTATGGCTACACCTTC

abundance: -
d_gene: TRBD1
v_gene: TRBV27
j_gene: TRBJ1-2
CDR3aa: CASSSRGYIGYTF
CDR3nt: TGTGCCAGCAGTTCCAGGGGGTATATCGGCTACACCTTC

abundance: -
d_gene: TRBD2
v_gene: TRBV7-9
j_gene: TRBJ2-3
CDR3aa: CASSLVIAGGADTQYF
CDR3nt: TGTGCCAGCAGCTTAGTCATAGCGGGAGGCGCAGATACGCAGTATTTT

abundance: few
d_gene: -
v_gene: TRBV29-1
j_gene: TRBJ1-4
CDR3aa: CSVEEGEKLFF
CDR3nt: TGCAGCGTTGAGGAGGGTGAAAAACTGTTTTTT

abundance: -
d_gene: TRBD2
v_gene: TRBV11-2
j_gene: TRBJ2-5
CDR3aa: CASSLTGARGGETQYF
CDR3nt: TGTGCCAGCAGCTTGACCGGGGCCCGGGGGGGAGAGACCCAGTACTTC

abundance: -
d_gene: -
v_gene: TRBV20-1
j_gene: TRBJ1-1
CDR3aa: CSAPPRRFEAFF
CDR3nt: TGCAGTGCCCCTCCTCGCCGTTTTGAAGCTTTCTTT

abundance: -
d_gene: TRBD2
v_gene: TRBV9
j_gene: TRBJ2-1
CDR3aa: CASSVELAGGLNEQFF
CDR3nt: TGTGCCAGCAGCGTAGAGCTAGCGGGGGGGCTGAATGAGCAGTTCTTC

abundance: -
d_gene: -
v_gene: TRBV10-3
j_gene: TRBJ2-5
CDR3aa: CAIMGDYQETQYF
CDR3nt: TGTGCCATCATGGGGGACTACCAAGAGACCCAGTACTTC

abundance: -
d_gene: -
v_gene: TRBV7-9
j_gene: TRBJ2-3
CDR3aa: CASSLQVRTDTQYF
CDR3nt: TGTGCCAGCAGCTTACAGGTGCGCACAGATACGCAGTATTTT

abundance: -
d_gene: -
v_gene: TRBV15
j_gene: TRBJ1-1
CDR3aa: CATSSRTAPTEAFF
CDR3nt: TGTGCCACCAGCTCTCGGACGGCCCCGACTGAAGCTTTCTTT

abundance: -
d_gene: TRBD2
v_gene: TRBV3-1
j_gene: TRBJ2-5
CDR3aa: CASSQEGGGGVETQYF
CDR3nt: TGTGCCAGCAGCCAAGAAGGCGGGGGGGGAGTAGAGACCCAGTACTTC

abundance: -
d_gene: TRBD2
v_gene: TRBV20-1
j_gene: TRBJ2-7
CDR3aa: CSAFGPGLGLYEQYF
CDR3nt: TGCAGTGCTTTTGGCCCGGGACTAGGACTCTACGAGCAGTACTTC

abundance: once
d_gene: -
v_gene: TRBV19
j_gene: TRBJ1-4
CDR3aa: CASNPQQGTNEKLFF
CDR3nt: TGTGCCAGCAATCCACAACAGGGAACTAATGAAAAACTGTTTTTT

abundance: -
d_gene: -
v_gene: TRBV20-1
j_gene: TRBJ1-4
CDR3aa: CSARDSGFDEKLFF
CDR3nt: TGCAGTGCTAGAGATTCGGGGTTTGATGAAAAACTGTTTTTT

abundance: -
d_gene: TRBD1
v_gene: TRBV20-1
j_gene: TRBJ1-5
CDR3aa: CSARSGGWDHGQHF
CDR3nt: TGCAGTGCTAGATCAGGGGGGTGGGATCATGGACAGCATTTT

abundance: -
d_gene: TRBD1
v_gene: TRBV25-1
j_gene: TRBJ2-4
CDR3aa: CASSEYLDRGQENIQYF
CDR3nt: TGTGCCAGCAGTGAATACCTGGACAGGGGGCAGGAAAACATTCAGTACTTC

abundance: -
d_gene: -
v_gene: TRBV7-9
j_gene: TRBJ1-2
CDR3aa: CASSLETGPGYGYTF
CDR3nt: TGTGCCAGCAGCTTAGAGACGGGTCCGGGCTATGGCTACACCTTC

abundance: -
d_gene: -
v_gene: TRBV20-1
j_gene: TRBJ1-5
CDR3aa: CSARAAGNQPQHF
CDR3nt: TGCAGTGCTAGAGCCGCGGGCAATCAGCCCCAGCATTTT

abundance: -
d_gene: TRBD1
v_gene: TRBV9
j_gene: TRBJ2-3
CDR3aa: CASSLGQGDVDTQYF
CDR3nt: TGTGCCAGCAGCCTCGGACAGGGAGATGTAGATACGCAGTATTTT

abundance: -
d_gene: -
v_gene: TRBV24-1
j_gene: TRBJ2-1
CDR3aa: CATSGQGGSNEQFF
CDR3nt: TGTGCCACCAGTGGGCAGGGGGGTTCCAATGAGCAGTTCTTC

abundance: -
d_gene: -
v_gene: TRBV10-3
j_gene: TRBJ2-2
CDR3aa: CAGAGSITGELFF
CDR3nt: TGTGCCGGTGCCGGGTCGATCACCGGGGAGCTGTTTTTT

abundance: -
d_gene: -
v_gene: TRBV27
j_gene: TRBJ1-1
CDR3aa: CASSSWGIGTEAFF
CDR3nt: TGTGCCAGCAGTTCTTGGGGCATCGGCACTGAAGCTTTCTTT

abundance: -
d_gene: TRBD1
v_gene: TRBV19
j_gene: TRBJ2-7
CDR3aa: CASSGTALGYEQYF
CDR3nt: TGTGCCAGTAGCGGGACAGCTCTTGGGTACGAGCAGTACTTC

abundance: -
d_gene: -
v_gene: TRBV3-1
j_gene: TRBJ2-1
CDR3aa: CASSRQGLSNEQFF
CDR3nt: TGTGCCAGCAGCCGACAGGGACTCTCTAATGAGCAGTTCTTC

abundance: -
d_gene: TRBD1
v_gene: TRBV20-1
j_gene: TRBJ1-1
CDR3aa: CSAPTGGVFNTEAFF
CDR3nt: TGCAGTGCTCCGACAGGGGGCGTTTTCAACACTGAAGCTTTCTTT

abundance: -
d_gene: -
v_gene: TRBV20-1
j_gene: TRBJ2-7
CDR3aa: CSATRRYTYEQYF
CDR3nt: TGCAGTGCTACTCGAAGATACACCTACGAGCAGTACTTC

abundance: -
d_gene: -
v_gene: TRBV30
j_gene: TRBJ1-6
CDR3aa: CAWSVQIGNSPLHF
CDR3nt: TGTGCCTGGAGTGTACAGATCGGCAATTCACCCCTCCACTTT

abundance: -
d_gene: -
v_gene: TRBV27
j_gene: TRBJ1-1
CDR3aa: CASSLSLWTQLGDTEAFF
CDR3nt: TGTGCCAGCAGTTTATCCCTATGGACTCAGTTGGGGGACACTGAAGCTTTCTTT

abundance: -
d_gene: -
v_gene: TRBV18
j_gene: TRBJ2-1
CDR3aa: CASSPPTRNEQFF
CDR3nt: TGTGCCAGCTCACCACCGACTCGGAATGAGCAGTTCTTC

abundance: -
d_gene: -
v_gene: TRBV3-1
j_gene: TRBJ2-2
CDR3aa: CASSQLYGGELFF
CDR3nt: TGTGCCAGCAGCCAATTATACGGCGGGGAGCTGTTTTTT

abundance: -
d_gene: -
v_gene: TRBV18
j_gene: TRBJ1-2
CDR3aa: CASSPGLDRRPYGYTF
CDR3nt: TGTGCCAGCTCACCGGGGCTAGACAGGCGTCCCTATGGCTACACCTTC

abundance: -
d_gene: -
v_gene: TRBV7-3
j_gene: TRBJ1-4
CDR3aa: CASSLVRARKMEEKLFF
CDR3nt: TGTGCCAGCAGCTTAGTGAGGGCCAGAAAAATGGAGGAAAAACTGTTTTTT

abundance: -
d_gene: TRBD1
v_gene: TRBV5-6
j_gene: TRBJ1-6
CDR3aa: CASSLGQGGSPLHF
CDR3nt: TGTGCCAGCAGCTTGGGACAGGGGGGTTCACCCCTCCACTTT

abundance: -
d_gene: TRBD1
v_gene: TRBV4-1
j_gene: TRBJ1-5
CDR3aa: CASSLGQGPDQPQHF
CDR3nt: TGCGCCAGCAGCCTAGGACAGGGGCCTGATCAGCCCCAGCATTTT

abundance: -
d_gene: -
v_gene: TRBV21-1
j_gene: TRBJ1-2
CDR3aa: CASSIISLPRCYGYTF
CDR3nt: TGTGCCAGCAGCATTATCAGCCTCCCTCGGTGCTATGGCTACACCTTC

abundance: once
d_gene: -
v_gene: TRBV3-1
j_gene: TRBJ2-5
CDR3aa: CASSTVRQETQYF
CDR3nt: TGTGCCAGCTCGACAGTTAGACAAGAGACCCAGTACTTC

abundance: -
d_gene: TRBD2
v_gene: TRBV4-1
j_gene: TRBJ2-5
CDR3aa: CASSFREGGETQYF
CDR3nt: TGCGCCAGCAGCTTCAGGGAGGGCGGAGAGACCCAGTACTTC

abundance: -
d_gene: -
v_gene: TRBV13
j_gene: TRBJ1-1
CDR3aa: CASSFGSGHIDTEAFF
CDR3nt: -

abundance: -
d_gene: TRBD1
v_gene: TRBV5-1
j_gene: TRBJ1-4
CDR3aa: CASSSGTGGKLFF
CDR3nt: TGCGCCAGCAGCTCGGGAACAGGGGGGAAACTGTTTTTT

abundance: -
d_gene: -
v_gene: TRBV12-3/TRBV12-4
j_gene: TRBJ2-3
CDR3aa: CASSSPGTDTQYF
CDR3nt: TGTGCCAGCAGTTCACCGGGCACAGATACGCAGTATTTT

abundance: -
d_gene: -
v_gene: TRBV12-3/TRBV12-4
j_gene: TRBJ1-2
CDR3aa: CASSSEYFDYGYTF
CDR3nt: TGTGCCAGCAGTTCGGAGTATTTTGACTATGGCTACACCTTC

abundance: -
d_gene: -
v_gene: TRBV3-1
j_gene: TRBJ1-1
CDR3aa: CASSQEGRRDTEAFF
CDR3nt: TGTGCCAGCAGCCAAGAAGGGCGGAGAGACACTGAAGCTTTCTTT

abundance: -
d_gene: -
v_gene: TRBV29-1
j_gene: TRBJ1-1
CDR3aa: CSVIAAGLMNTEAFF
CDR3nt: TGCAGCGTTATTGCTGCGGGGTTAATGAACACTGAAGCTTTCTTT